This passage covers 29 T cell receptor beta chains from one sample sequenced in a study of T cells in Graves' hyperthyroidism and ophthalmopathy. Amplification targeted TCR beta CDR3 regions from RNA transcripts. HTBI primers were the set used in a first-round RT-PCR of the TCR CDR3. MiXCR, applied by TCRdb to the multiplex PCR reads, yields one record per CDR3 protein. The sample holds under 700,000 distinct CDR3 sequences, about a sixth seen once. The sequenced sample consisted of blood. The receptors derive from a woman in her late teens or twenties with Graves' hyperthyroidism.

V usage is TRBV7-6 and J usage is TRBJ2-1, with 8 positions matching TRBD2. Germline-derived CDR1 and CDR2 are SGHVS and FNYEAQ. The trim removed 7 bases at V and 8 bases at J, leaving 13 bases unmatched. The CDR3 consists of 15 residues. CDR3 sequence (DNA): TGTGCCAGCACCCCCGCAGCGGGGGTCGTCGATGAGCAGTTCTTC. It translates to CASTPAAGVVDEQFF.

J is TRBJ2-7 and V is TRBV12-3 or TRBV12-4; D is perhaps TRBD2 (5 bases). The CDR3 length is 13 residues. Trimming removed 7 bases from V and 0 bases from J, with 10 bases in between. CDR3 sequence: CASTLDFSYEQYF. The CDR3 DNA sequence: TGTGCCAGCACTTTGGACTTCTCCTACGAGCAGTACTTC.

This clonotype was seen more than once but under ten times. The rearrangement links TRBV24-1 to TRBJ1-1, with 9 bases that match TRBD1. This CDR3 has 16 residues. In germline, CDR1 is KGHDR, CDR2 SFDVKD. V gave up 2 bases and J gave up 1 base; unmatched junction bases: 4. The CDR3 nucleotides are TGTGCCACCAGTGATTCCGGGACAGGGAAGAACACTGAAGCTTTCTTT. It is translated as CATSDSGTGKNTEAFF.

The chain carries TRBV20-1 and TRBJ2-7, with D uncertain. From germline, CDR1 is DFQATT and CDR2 SNEGSKA (reference sequence). The germline V and J ends were trimmed by 0 bases and 6 bases, with 3 bases remaining between them. The CDR3 spans 10 residues. The chain's CDR3 is CSAREGEQYF. The CDR3 DNA is TGCAGTGCTAGAGAAGGCGAGCAGTACTTC.

The chain combines TRBV10-3 with TRBJ2-7; 8 bases are a match to TRBD2. CDR3 length equals 12 residues. Germline V CDR1 and CDR2: ENHRY, SYGVKD. With 9 bases clipped from V and 6 bases from J, the junction kept 7 bases outside the gene matches. CDR3 bases: TGTGCCATAGCCCTTCGGGGGGGCGAGCAGTACTTC. Translation: CAIALRGGEQYF.

The chain has TRBV24-1 and TRBJ2-1, with 15 bases aligning to TRBD2. The CDR3 is 16 amino acids. Germline V gene lookup returns CDR1 KGHDR and CDR2 SFDVKD. V shed 7 bases and J 0 bases; nucleotides not matched to a gene: 0. The CDR3 region has the DNA TGTGCCACCAGGGGACTAGCGGGAGGCTCCTACAATGAGCAGTTCTTC. This translates into CATRGLAGGSYNEQFF.

The CDR3 DNA reads TGTGCCAGCAGTCCGGGATCGGGACAGCTATCCTACGAGCAGTACTTC. It codes for CASSPGSGQLSYEQYF. This chain joins TRBV12-3 or TRBV12-4 and TRBJ2-7; TRBD1 matches 7 bases. V gave up 5 bases and J gave up 1 base; unmatched junction bases: 11. The CDR3 contains 16 residues.

This clonotype showed up many times. The chain has TRBV5-1 and TRBJ1-1; D not resolved. The CDR3 has 14 amino acids. V lost 5 bases and J 3 bases, leaving 14 bases between the germline ends. Germline V gene lookup returns CDR1 SGHRS and CDR2 YFSETQ. CDR3 sequence reads: CASRERPADTEAFF. The CDR3 nucleotides are TGCGCCAGCAGAGAGAGGCCCGCGGACACTGAAGCTTTCTTT.

CDR3 loop: CASSTKGTANTGELFF. CDR3 nucleotide sequence: TGTGCCAGCAGCACCAAAGGGACCGCCAATACCGGGGAGCTGTTTTTT. The chain recombines TRBV12-3 or TRBV12-4 with TRBJ2-2; D may be TRBD1 or TRBD2 (5 bases each). V shed 6 bases and J shed 5 bases, with 19 bases lying between them. The CDR3 contains 16 residues.

This clonotype was counted ten times or more. This chain connects TRBV2 to TRBJ1-5, with 11 bases fitting TRBD1. This CDR3 has 14 amino acids. V trimming: 6 bases; J trimming: 6 bases; junction bases outside the gene matches: 4. Germline V gene lookup returns CDR1 SNHLY and CDR2 FYNNEI. The CDR3 protein is CASRDRGQGQPQHF. CDR3 coding DNA: TGTGCCAGCAGGGACAGGGGGCAAGGTCAGCCCCAGCATTTT. The full variable domain, with the rest looked up from reference TRBV2 and TRBJ1-5, is EPEVTQTPSHQVTQMGQEVILRCVPISNHLYFYWYRQILGQKVEFLVSFYNNEISEKSEIFDDQFSVERPDGSNFTLKIRSTKLEDSAMYFCASRDRGQGQPQHFGDGTRLSIL.

This clonotype was seen ten or more times. This chain links TRBV7-6 with TRBJ1-1, with D perhaps TRBD1 (6 bases). The CDR3 spans 12 residues. V dropped 2 bases and J dropped 10 bases, with 11 bases sitting between them. Germline CDR1 SGHVS, CDR2 FNYEAQ. CDR3 protein: CASSLKGGSAFF. In nucleotides, the CDR3 is TGTGCCAGCAGCTTAAAGGGGGGCTCAGCTTTCTTT.

The table lists this clonotype with a few counts. This chain uses TRBV6-1 with TRBJ1-4; D is possibly TRBD1 (6 bases). The V gene lost 2 bases and the J gene lost 4 bases, with 14 bases spanning the gap. The CDR3 has 16 amino acids. Germline CDR1 reads MNHNS; CDR2 reads SASEGT. The CDR3 loop reads CASSERDTSFNEKLFF. CDR3 nucleotide sequence: TGTGCCAGCAGTGAAAGGGACACCTCTTTTAATGAAAAACTGTTTTTT.

The chain recombines TRBV10-2 with TRBJ1-1; possibly TRBD1 for D (5 bases). Germline V CDR1 and CDR2: WSHSY, SAAADI. The CDR3 runs to 14 residues. The V gene lost 6 bases and the J gene lost 5 bases, with 16 bases spanning the gap. The CDR3 region has the DNA TGCGCCAGCAGGACTAGACAGCTTGGGACTGAAGCTTTCTTT. Protein: CASRTRQLGTEAFF.

This clonotype turned up a few times. The rearrangement links TRBV20-1 to TRBJ1-1; no clear D gene. The V gene lost 0 bases and the J gene lost 3 bases, with 11 bases spanning the gap. In germline, CDR1 is DFQATT, CDR2 SNEGSKA (reference sequence). The CDR3 totals 14 residues. In DNA form, the CDR3 reads TGCAGTGCTAGAGATTCCCGGGGATACACTGAAGCTTTCTTT. Protein product: CSARDSRGYTEAFF.

This chain joins TRBV10-1 and TRBJ2-3; D tentatively reads TRBD1 or TRBD2 (6 bases each). V was trimmed by 3 bases and J by 4 bases, leaving 14 bases between them. The CDR3 runs 15 residues. Germline loops: CDR1 WNHNN, CDR2 SYGVQD (reference sequence). The CDR3 spells CASSDSGAGADTQYF. In DNA, the CDR3 is TGCGCCAGCAGTGATTCGGGGGCGGGCGCAGATACGCAGTATTTT.

The J gene is TRBJ2-7, the V gene TRBV12-3 or TRBV12-4; 8 nucleotides align to TRBD1. The V segment lost 5 bases and the J segment 0 bases; nucleotides outside the gene matches: 6. The length of the CDR3 is 15 residues. CDR3 nucleotide sequence: TGTGCCAGCAGTCCGAGGACAGGGACCTCCTACGAGCAGTACTTC. Its protein product is CASSPRTGTSYEQYF.

This clonotype was recorded at least ten times. This sequence joins TRBV28 and TRBJ1-1; D gene uncertain. There are 11 residues in the CDR3. Trimming shortened V by 6 bases and J by 7 bases, and 9 bases separated the two germline ends. Germline CDR1 MDHEN, CDR2 SYDVKM. The CDR3 sequence is CASSPLGEAFF. CDR3 bases: TGTGCCAGCAGCCCCCTGGGTGAAGCTTTCTTT.

This clonotype was found a few times. Since the CDR3 does not end with the conserved phenylalanine or tryptophan, this likely comes from a read error. This chain connects TRBV20-1 to TRBJ2-3, with D perhaps TRBD2 (6 bases). V shed 3 bases and J shed 2 bases, with 12 bases lying between them. CDR3 length: 14 amino acids. Germline V gives CDR1 DFQATT, CDR2 SNEGSKA (reference sequence). The CDR3 coding sequence is TGCAGTGCTAGGCCGGGCGGGATCACAGATACGCAGTATCTT. This encodes CSARPGGITDTQYL.

The chain joins TRBV29-1 to TRBJ1-2; D is unresolved. CDR3 length: 9 amino acids. Deletions cut 3 bases from V and 8 bases from J, with 4 bases between. The germline CDR1 and CDR2 sequences are SQVTM and ANQGSEA. DNA of the CDR3: TGCAGCGTTGATGAGGGCTACACCTTC. This sequence encodes CSVDEGYTF. Full variable domain (outside the CDR3, taken from reference TRBV29-1 and TRBJ1-2): SAVISQKPSRDICQRGTSLTIQCQVDSQVTMMFWYRQQPGQSLTLIATANQGSEATYESGFVIDKFPISRPNLTFSTLTVSNMSPEDSSIYLCSVDEGYTFGSGTRLTVV.

This clonotype came up a few times. Here the CDR3 reads CASSLSGRRSYNEQFF. CDR3 DNA sequence: TGTGCCAGCAGCTTGTCCGGGAGGCGCTCCTACAATGAGCAGTTCTTC. The V call is TRBV14, the J call TRBJ2-1; 7 bases match TRBD2. V was clipped by 5 bases and J by 0 bases; unmatched bases: 7. Germline assignment: CDR1 SGHDN and CDR2 FVKESK. The length of the CDR3 is 16 residues.

The sample holds many counts of this clonotype. The chain couples TRBV12-3 or TRBV12-4 to TRBJ2-2, with D perhaps TRBD2 (6 bases). This CDR3 region has 16 residues. Trimming left V 7 bases short and J 1 base short, with 16 bases between. CDR3 sequence (DNA): TGTGCCAGCACCCAACTCGGGGGAGGGAACACCGGGGAGCTGTTTTTT. This sequence encodes CASTQLGGGNTGELFF.

This clonotype has only a few counts. The J gene is TRBJ2-7, the V gene TRBV20-1, with D unclear. The CDR3 is 14 amino acids. CDR1 is DFQATT, CDR2 SNEGSKA, per germline (reference sequence). Trimming pared 1 base from V and 4 bases from J, leaving 14 bases between. This CDR3 reads CSARAMENSYEQYF. The CDR3 DNA follows: TGCAGTGCTAGAGCCATGGAGAACTCATACGAGCAGTACTTC.

This clonotype has at least ten counts. The V call is TRBV20-1, the J call TRBJ1-5, with D tentatively TRBD1 (5 bases). Trimming removed 0 bases at V and 7 bases at J, with 16 bases between. Germline CDR1 reads DFQATT; CDR2 reads SNEGSKA (reference sequence). This CDR3 comprises 15 residues. The DNA for the CDR3 is TGCAGTGCTAGAGATTCAGAGGGGCTGGGGCAGCCCCAGCATTTT. This sequence encodes CSARDSEGLGQPQHF.

This clonotype was recorded many times. This chain joins TRBV5-6 and TRBJ1-2; no reliable D call. This CDR3 comprises 12 residues. Trimming took 5 bases from V and 2 from J, leaving 7 bases between them. Germline loops: CDR1 SGHDT, CDR2 YYEEEE. Written as DNA, the CDR3 is TGTGCCAGCAGTCGAGTAAACTATGGCTACACCTTC. Amino acids: CASSRVNYGYTF.

This clonotype was seen at least ten times. CDR3 sequence (DNA): TGTGCCAGCAGTTTGATGGGTCAGCCCCAGCATTTT. Its translation is CASSLMGQPQHF. The gene calls are TRBV27 and TRBJ1-5; D remains unclear. This CDR3 spans 12 amino acids. V lost 3 bases, J lost 6 bases, and 6 bases lay in between. CDR1 is MNHEY, CDR2 SMNVEV, per germline (reference sequence).

This clonotype was picked up a small number of times. This sequence joins TRBV18 and TRBJ1-1, with TRBD1 matching over 9 bases. The CDR3 length is 15 residues. Germline assignment: CDR1 KGHSH and CDR2 LQKENI. V dropped 3 bases and J dropped 5; count of bases not matched to a gene: 7. CDR3 residues: CASSPTQGAGTEAFF. The CDR3 DNA reads TGTGCCAGCTCACCGACACAGGGGGCCGGGACTGAAGCTTTCTTT.

This clonotype has just a few counts. V and J are TRBV30 and TRBJ1-5; 7 positions agree with TRBD1. Germline CDR1 GTSNPN, CDR2 SVGIG (reference sequence). J gave up 6 bases and V 4 bases, and 6 bases lay outside the gene matches. This CDR3 has 13 amino acids. CDR3 sequence: CAWNRQGGQPQHF. DNA of the CDR3: TGTGCCTGGAACCGACAGGGAGGTCAGCCCCAGCATTTT.

This clonotype was picked up many times. This rearrangement joins TRBV6-1 to TRBJ2-5, with a weak D call TRBD2 (5 bases). V gave up 1 base and J gave up 1 base, with 16 bases separating them. The CDR3 is 17 amino acids. The germline CDR1 and CDR2 sequences are MNHNS and SASEGT. The CDR3 DNA reads TGTGCCAGCAGTGAAGAGAGGGAAGTAGCCGTCCAAGAGACCCAGTACTTC. This translates into CASSEEREVAVQETQYF.

In this sample, this clonotype turned up many times. This sequence joins TRBV11-2 and TRBJ2-1, with 10 bases matching TRBD2. CDR3 length: 18 amino acids. CDR1 is SGHAT, CDR2 FQNNGV, per germline. Losses at the gene ends were 5 bases for V and 4 bases for J; bases not matched to a gene: 14. The CDR3 bases are TGTGCCAGCAGCGTAAGACCCGGACTAGCGGAAAATTACAATGAGCAGTTCTTC. Its protein product is CASSVRPGLAENYNEQFF.